The 30 T cell receptor beta chains below were found in one sample sequenced in a study of T cells in Graves' hyperthyroidism and ophthalmopathy (dated by TCRdb to between 2019 and 2020). Library construction relied on multiplex PCR. Instrument on record: Illumina HiSeq 2000. Amplification of TCR beta CDR3 regions was carried out from RNA transcripts. The TCR CDR3 was subjected to a first round of RT-PCR using the HTBI primer set and the Qiagen OneStep RT-PCR kit. Using fastp at Q25 and MiXCR, TCRdb reprocessed the public reads and kept productive beta chains. Every CDR3 protein is listed once, alongside the most common genes and DNA of its rows. Present in this sample are approximately 270,000 distinct CDR3 sequences, 13% to 15% of which were seen just once. The ten largest clonotypes hold roughly 14% of the sample. The specimen sequenced was blood. These TCRs come from a woman in her thirties or forties with Graves' hyperthyroidism that later progressed to Graves' ophthalmopathy.

This clonotype was picked up many times. This chain links TRBV6-2 or TRBV6-3 with TRBJ2-7, with D perhaps TRBD2 (6 bases). The V gene's germline CDR1 is MNHEY and CDR2 SVGEGT. There are 13 residues in the CDR3. Trimming stripped 7 bases from V and 0 bases from J, with 10 bases between. The CDR3 protein is CASTFGSSYEQYF. The CDR3 coding sequence is TGTGCCAGCACTTTCGGGAGCTCCTACGAGCAGTACTTC.

The V call is TRBV19, the J call TRBJ2-3, with D maybe TRBD2 (5 bases). The V gene lost 9 bases and the J gene lost 2 bases, with 24 bases spanning the gap. The CDR3 runs 17 residues. The V gene's germline CDR1 is LNHDA and CDR2 SQIVND (reference sequence). CDR3 loop: CASGSASRPGSTDTQYF. The CDR3 DNA reads as TGTGCCAGCGGATCCGCCAGCCGGCCGGGGTCCACAGATACGCAGTATTTT.

Worth noting for this clonotype: Relative to the germline gene, one junction end is altered; a read error may explain this. The V call is TRBV12-3 or TRBV12-4, the J call TRBJ2-3; the match to TRBD1 covers 8 bases. This CDR3 is 16 amino acids long. The CDR3 DNA sequence: TGTGCCAGCAGTTTAGCCGTTAGCATCGGGACAGGTACGCAGTATTTT. It is translated as CASSLAVSIGTGTQYF.

The sample holds many counts of this clonotype. V usage is TRBV28 and J usage is TRBJ2-7; 7 bases are shared with TRBD1. The CDR3 loop spans 15 amino acids. CDR1 and CDR2 (germline): MDHEN, SYDVKM. Trimming cost V 6 bases and J 3 bases; bases outside gene matches: 11. DNA of the CDR3: TGTGCCAGCAGATACCTCCGGGACAGACTCTACGAGCAGTACTTC. Residues: CASRYLRDRLYEQYF.

Ten or more counts support this clonotype. The J gene is TRBJ2-7, the V gene TRBV7-8; 9 positions agree with TRBD2. CDR1 is SGHVS, CDR2 FQNEAQ, per germline. The CDR3 consists of 18 residues. V trimming: 4 bases; J trimming: 0 bases; junction bases outside the gene matches: 13. The chain's CDR3 is CASSSLLRTSVPSYEQYF. CDR3 DNA sequence: TGTGCCAGCAGCTCCTTACTACGGACTAGCGTGCCCTCCTACGAGCAGTACTTC. Full variable domain (remainder filled in from reference TRBV7-8 and TRBJ2-7): GAGVSQSPRYKVAKRGQDVALRCDPISGHVSLFWYQQALGQGPEFLTYFQNEAQLDKSGLPSDRFFAERPEGSVSTLKIQRTQQEDSAVYLCASSSLLRTSVPSYEQYFGPGTRLTVT.

This clonotype was detected a few times. This chain uses TRBV20-1 with TRBJ2-1; 10 nucleotides line up with TRBD2. This CDR3 is 16 amino acids long. V dropped 0 bases and J dropped 7; count of bases not matched to a gene: 9. Germline V gene data show CDR1 as DFQATT and CDR2 as SNEGSKA (reference sequence). The CDR3 sequence: CSARDGLAGVWNEQFF. In DNA form, the CDR3 reads TGCAGTGCTAGAGATGGCCTAGCGGGAGTCTGGAATGAGCAGTTCTTC.

The rearrangement uses TRBV11-3 and TRBJ2-5; 11 bases fit TRBD2. CDR3 size: 17 residues. The V gene's germline CDR1 is SGHNT and CDR2 YENEEA. Trimming took 6 bases from V and 5 from J; bases not matched to a gene: 14. The CDR3 here is CASRPGSGRASMETQYF. In DNA, the CDR3 is TGTGCCAGCAGGCCGGGTAGCGGGAGGGCCTCGATGGAGACCCAGTACTTC.

This clonotype was seen repeatedly, ten times or more. This chain joins TRBV5-1 and TRBJ2-6, with 9 bases that match TRBD2. The germline V gene has CDR1 SGHRS and CDR2 YFSETQ. The CDR3 covers 17 residues. V was pared by 5 bases and J by 4 bases, with 10 bases of the junction left unmatched. In nucleotides, the CDR3 is TGCGCCAGCAGTTACCCGGGACTAGCTATCGGGGCCAACGTCCTGACTTTC. As protein: CASSYPGLAIGANVLTF.

V usage is TRBV5-6 and J usage is TRBJ2-5; TRBD2 is a possible D gene (6 bases). The V and J ends lost 0 bases and 5 bases respectively, with 11 bases between them. The germline V gene encodes CDR1 SGHDT and CDR2 YYEEEE. This CDR3 comprises 14 residues. CDR3 bases: TGTGCCAGCAGCTTGGTATTCGCGGGGGAGACCCAGTACTTC. It codes for CASSLVFAGETQYF.

This clonotype was observed a few times. The chain uses TRBV10-3 and TRBJ2-7; D perhaps matches TRBD1 (6 bases). Germline CDR1 reads ENHRY; CDR2 reads SYGVKD. V was pared by 2 bases and J by 1 base, with 12 bases between. This CDR3 has 15 amino acids. In nucleotides, the CDR3 is TGTGCCATCAGTGAGGGACAGTCGGAATCCTACGAGCAGTACTTC. This codes for CAISEGQSESYEQYF.

Concerning this clonotype: A read error is possible here, since a much larger clone lies one base away. The V and J genes are TRBV6-1 and TRBJ2-7; weak D call: TRBD2 (6 bases). This CDR3 is built from 15 residues. Germline CDR1 MNHNS, CDR2 SASEGT. The CDR3 DNA reads as TGTACCAGCTGCTGGGGACTCCCGAGCTCCTACGAGCAGTACTTC. Its protein is CTSCWGLPSSYEQYF.

This clonotype was detected many times. This CDR3 is CASSVGETSYTF. CDR3 coding DNA: TGTGCCAGCAGCGTAGGAGAGACCAGCTACACCTTC. The chain carries TRBV9 and TRBJ1-2; D is uncertain. This CDR3 has 12 residues. Per germline, CDR1 SGDLS and CDR2 YYNGEE. V gave up 0 bases and J gave up 9 bases, with 9 bases separating them.

The CDR3: CASSSRGITGSSGANVLTF. The CDR3 DNA reads as TGTGCCAGCAGCTCCAGAGGGATCACGGGAAGCTCTGGGGCCAACGTCCTGACTTTC. The rearrangement joins TRBV5-8 to TRBJ2-6; D possibly corresponds to TRBD2 (5 bases). The CDR3 is 19 residues long. In germline, CDR1 is SGHTS, CDR2 YDEGEE. Trimming shortened V by 3 bases and J by 0 bases, and 19 bases separated the two germline ends.

At least ten counts were recorded for this clonotype. The J gene is TRBJ2-5, the V gene TRBV7-9; 8 positions match TRBD1. CDR3 length: 14 residues. After removal of 4 bases from V and 2 bases from J, the junction contained 3 bases not matched to a gene. CDR1 is SEHNR and CDR2 is FQNEAQ in the germline V gene (reference sequence). The CDR3 nucleotides read TGTGCCAGCAGCTCGAGGACAGGGCAAGAGACCCAGTACTTC. Encoded protein: CASSSRTGQETQYF.

The sample holds many counts of this clonotype. The rearrangement uses TRBV11-2 and TRBJ2-7, with 13 bases identical to TRBD2. Unmatched junction bases numbered 1, after V lost 4 bases and J lost 7 bases. Germline V gives CDR1 SGHAT, CDR2 FQNNGV. This CDR3 has 13 amino acids. CDR3 coding DNA: TGTGCCAGCAGCTCGGGACTAGCGGGGGAGCAGTACTTC. This gives the protein CASSSGLAGEQYF.

This clonotype was seen ten or more times. The chain is built from TRBV12-3 or TRBV12-4 and TRBJ2-1; 13 bases agree with TRBD2. The CDR3 runs 14 residues. The ends lost 7 bases at V and 11 bases at J; junction bases unmatched: 8. In DNA form, the CDR3 reads TGTGCCAGCACCCGGGGGACTAGCGGGACCCAGCAGTTCTTC. Translating it yields CASTRGTSGTQQFF.

This clonotype was detected ten times or more. J is TRBJ2-3 and V is TRBV12-3 or TRBV12-4; D gene unclear. The CDR3 has 12 amino acids. Trimming stripped 4 bases from V and 0 bases from J, with 2 bases between. The DNA of the CDR3 is TGTGCCAGCAGTTACAGCACAGATACGCAGTATTTT. This gives the protein CASSYSTDTQYF.

The rearrangement joins TRBV24-1 to TRBJ2-7, with 12 bases matching TRBD1. Germline V gene data show CDR1 as KGHDR and CDR2 as SFDVKD. CDR3 length: 18 amino acids. Trimming cost V 1 base and J 3 bases; bases outside gene matches: 9. The CDR3 loop is CATSDFPPGQGAIYEQYF. The CDR3 nucleotides are TGTGCCACCAGTGATTTCCCCCCGGGACAGGGGGCAATCTACGAGCAGTACTTC.

The rearrangement uses TRBV18 and TRBJ1-5; no clear D. The germline V and J ends were trimmed by 3 bases and 7 bases, with 13 bases remaining between them. The germline V gene has CDR1 KGHSH and CDR2 LQKENI. The CDR3 is 14 amino acids. The CDR3 loop is CASSPLRLGQPQHF. The DNA for the CDR3 is TGTGCCAGCTCACCCTTACGGTTGGGGCAGCCCCAGCATTTT.

This clonotype came up a few times. The chain joins TRBV7-9 to TRBJ2-7, with 9 bases that match TRBD2. V gave up 2 bases and J gave up 0 bases; unmatched junction bases: 5. This CDR3 contains 16 residues. Germline values: CDR1 SEHNR, CDR2 FQNEAQ (reference sequence). CDR3 nucleotides: TGTGCCAGCAGCTTAAGCAGCGGGAGGTTCTCCTACGAGCAGTACTTC. This translates into CASSLSSGRFSYEQYF.

The rearrangement joins TRBV4-1 to TRBJ2-1; 7 bases are shared with TRBD2. CDR1 and CDR2 (germline): MGHRA, YSYEKL. The CDR3 covers 16 residues. The J segment lost 2 bases and the V segment lost 7 bases, leaving 11 bases of the junction unmatched. This CDR3 reads CASNENSGPPYNEQFF. Here the CDR3 DNA reads TGCGCCAGCAACGAAAATAGCGGGCCCCCCTACAATGAGCAGTTCTTC.

The chain has TRBV2 and TRBJ1-6; 10 bases map to TRBD1. The length of the CDR3 is 16 residues. Germline V gene sequence: CDR1 SNHLY, CDR2 FYNNEI. V lost 1 base to trimming and J lost 10 bases; unmatched junction nucleotides: 7. CDR3 coding DNA: TGTGCCAGCAGTGAAGGTTATGGGACAGGGGTATCACCCCTCCACTTT. Translation gives CASSEGYGTGVSPLHF.

This clonotype has a count of ten or more. V is TRBV9 and J is TRBJ2-7; D ambiguous. V was shortened by 4 bases and J by 2 bases, with 16 bases between the two germline ends. Germline V gene sequence: CDR1 SGDLS, CDR2 YYNGEE. CDR3 size: 15 residues. In DNA form, the CDR3 reads TGTGCCAGCAGCCCGCAACATTCGTTGGCCTACGAGCAGTACTTC. Amino acid sequence: CASSPQHSLAYEQYF.

Comment on this clonotype: A much larger clone sits a single nucleotide away, making a read error possible. The rearrangement uses TRBV3-1 and TRBJ2-5, with D tentatively TRBD2 (6 bases). CDR1 is LGHDT and CDR2 is YNNKEL in the germline V gene (reference sequence). There are 13 residues in the CDR3. CDR3 in amino acids: CASSRRGQETQCF. CDR3 DNA: TGTGCCAGCAGCCGGCGGGGCCAAGAGACCCAGTGCTTC.

This clonotype has a count of ten or more. CDR3 amino acids: CASSPTSVGHEQYF. The CDR3 bases are TGTGCCAGCTCACCAACTAGCGTTGGCCACGAGCAGTACTTC. The chain couples TRBV18 to TRBJ2-7; 7 bases agree with TRBD2. With V trimmed by 2 bases and J by 5 bases, 6 bases remained unmatched. The CDR3 spans 14 residues. Germline CDR1 KGHSH, CDR2 LQKENI.

The sample holds one count of this clonotype. V gene TRBV20-1 combines with J gene TRBJ2-5; perhaps TRBD2 as D (5 bases). V lost 3 bases and J 1 base, leaving 9 bases between the germline ends. Germline V CDR1 and CDR2: DFQATT, SNEGSKA (reference sequence). CDR3 length: 13 amino acids. The CDR3 loop is CSARGGLQETQYF. CDR3 coding DNA: TGCAGTGCTAGGGGCGGGCTCCAAGAGACCCAGTACTTC.

In its sample, this clonotype was seen many times. The chain links TRBV29-1 to TRBJ2-5; 9 bases match TRBD1. CDR3 length: 13 residues. The V and J ends lost 6 bases and 4 bases, in that order; junction bases with no gene match: 6. Germline V gene sequence: CDR1 SQVTM, CDR2 ANQGSEA. The CDR3, as DNA: TGCAGCGTCCGACAGGGGGTCTCAGAGACCCAGTACTTC. Amino acid sequence: CSVRQGVSETQYF.

This clonotype was detected many times. The chain has TRBV20-1 and TRBJ2-2; 12 positions agree with TRBD2. Germline values: CDR1 DFQATT, CDR2 SNEGSKA (reference sequence). This CDR3 region has 19 residues. Trimming took 1 base from V and 4 from J; bases not matched to a gene: 13. The CDR3: CSARVGQKVTSGSTGELFF. In nucleotides, the CDR3 is TGCAGTGCTAGAGTAGGTCAAAAAGTGACTAGCGGGAGCACCGGGGAGCTGTTTTTT.

This clonotype occurred many times. This chain joins TRBV18 and TRBJ2-1, with D possibly being TRBD2 (5 bases). Trimming took 3 bases from V and 6 from J, leaving 12 bases between them. This CDR3 has 14 amino acids. The germline CDR1 and CDR2 sequences are KGHSH and LQKENI. The CDR3 DNA is TGTGCCAGCTCACCGAACCAAGCGGCCAATGAGCAGTTCTTC. Translating gives CASSPNQAANEQFF. Full variable domain (remainder filled in from reference TRBV18 and TRBJ2-1): NAGVMQNPRHLVRRRGQEARLRCSPMKGHSHVYWYRQLPEEGLKFMVYLQKENIIDESGMPKERFSAEFPKEGPSILRIQQVVRGDSAAYFCASSPNQAANEQFFGPGTRLTVL.

This clonotype was counted at least ten times. The chain employs TRBV28 and TRBJ2-5, with D uncertain. The CDR3 totals 16 residues. CDR1 MDHEN and CDR2 SYDVKM come from the germline V gene. V was shortened by 2 bases and J by 5 bases, with 18 bases between the two germline ends. The CDR3 is CASSLVSSGIRETQYF. Here the CDR3 DNA reads TGTGCCAGCAGTTTAGTTAGCTCAGGAATAAGGGAGACCCAGTACTTC.